A selection of T cell receptor beta chains follows, all from one sample in a study of OX40 agonist ivuxolimab in advanced cancers. Clones were sequenced by immunoSEQ multiplex PCR, and TCRdb holds only the in-frame ones, with some missing. The sample records tens of thousands of clones, around 81% being singletons. Sample: CD4+ or CD8+ T cells sorted from blood, taken in a trial of the OX40 agonist ivuxolimab. These receptor sequences come from an adult with an advanced solid tumor such as melanoma, head and neck, liver or kidney cancer. The CDR3 runs from the conserved cysteine through the conserved F or W. The order of the fields is V gene, J gene, D gene, CDR3 protein. D genes are given only for firm matches.

>TRBV5-1|TRBJ1-2|TRBD1
CASSVGTANSANYGYTF
>TRBV15|TRBJ1-4|NA
CATSRVTATNEKLFF
>TRBV5-4|TRBJ2-1|TRBD1
CASSPGQGTYNEQFF
>TRBV27|TRBJ1-5|TRBD1
CASSLDGTGGDNQPQHF
>TRBV19|TRBJ2-1|TRBD2
CASSILAGGLNEQFF
>TRBV7-2|TRBJ1-5|NA
CASSLTGYGNQPQHF
>TRBV6-1|TRBJ1-5|NA
CASTRSGDNQPQHF
>TRBV7-8|TRBJ2-7|TRBD2
CASSSGLAGGPGEQYF
>TRBV7-8|TRBJ1-2|NA
CASSLEEMTNYGYTF
>TRBV28|TRBJ1-3|NA
CASSFVGGTGNTIYF
>TRBV27|TRBJ2-1|TRBD2
CASTSGGGHYNEQFF
>TRBV2|TRBJ1-2|TRBD1
CAVTGAVSYTF
>TRBV9|TRBJ2-6|NA
CASSVGIGTNVLTF
>TRBV10-3|TRBJ1-2|NA
CAISDDRYGYTF
>TRBV19|TRBJ1-3|NA
CASSVGHSGNTIYF
>TRBV7-9|TRBJ2-7|TRBD1
CASSLETGGEQYF
>TRBV28|TRBJ2-7|NA
CASRRSTYEQYF